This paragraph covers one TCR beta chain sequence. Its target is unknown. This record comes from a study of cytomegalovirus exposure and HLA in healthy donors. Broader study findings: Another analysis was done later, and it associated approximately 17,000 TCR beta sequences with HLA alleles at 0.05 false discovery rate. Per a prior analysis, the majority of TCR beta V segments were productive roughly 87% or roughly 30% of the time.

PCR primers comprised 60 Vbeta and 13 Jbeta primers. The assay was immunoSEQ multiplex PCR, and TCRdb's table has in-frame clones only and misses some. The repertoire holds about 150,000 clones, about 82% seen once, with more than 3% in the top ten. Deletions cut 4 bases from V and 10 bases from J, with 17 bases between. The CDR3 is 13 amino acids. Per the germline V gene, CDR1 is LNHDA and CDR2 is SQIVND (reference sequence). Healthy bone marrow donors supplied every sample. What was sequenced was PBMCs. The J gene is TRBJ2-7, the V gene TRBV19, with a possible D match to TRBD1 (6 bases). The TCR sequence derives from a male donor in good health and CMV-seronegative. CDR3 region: CASSTRDTGGQYF. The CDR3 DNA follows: TGTGCCAGTAGTACGAGGGACACTGGAGGTCAGTACTTC.